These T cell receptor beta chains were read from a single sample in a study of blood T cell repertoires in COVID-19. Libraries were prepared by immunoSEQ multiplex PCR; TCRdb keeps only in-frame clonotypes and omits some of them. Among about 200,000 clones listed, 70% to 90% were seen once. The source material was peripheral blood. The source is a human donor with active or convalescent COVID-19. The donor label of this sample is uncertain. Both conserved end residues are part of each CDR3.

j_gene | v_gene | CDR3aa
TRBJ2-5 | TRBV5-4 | CASSSSGRAGQETQYF
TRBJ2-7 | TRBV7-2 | CASTSPQGAYEQYF
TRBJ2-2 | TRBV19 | CASSLGGLGELFF
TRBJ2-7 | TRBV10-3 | CAIGAGSGSLSYEQYF
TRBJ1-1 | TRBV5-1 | CASSLDRQMNTEAFF
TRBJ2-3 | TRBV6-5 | CASTGGGDTQYF
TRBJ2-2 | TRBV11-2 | CASSSWQGARGAATGELFF
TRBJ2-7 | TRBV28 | CASAPDFSYEQYF
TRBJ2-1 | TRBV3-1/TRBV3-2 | CASSLAGGPGEQFF
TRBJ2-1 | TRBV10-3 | CAISHPGLAGGPYNEQFF
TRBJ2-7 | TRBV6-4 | CASSDSAETPYEQYF